The 2 T cell receptor beta chains in this list originate from one sample, sequenced in a study of cytomegalovirus exposure and HLA in healthy donors. Measured with immunoSEQ multiplex PCR; TCRdb has only the in-frame clones, and not every one. The sample lists about 38,000 clones, approximately 92% seen once, with over 3% in the top ten. Material: PBMCs. The source is a man between 18 and 29 years old in good health and CMV-seronegative.

This clone was observed once. The rearrangement uses TRBV28 and TRBJ2-3; tentatively, D is TRBD2 (6 bases). V lost 8 bases and J 9 bases, leaving 15 bases between the germline ends. CDR3 length: 12 residues. Germline CDR1 reads MDHEN; CDR2 reads SYDVKM. CDR3 loop: CASAGGSLTQYF. In DNA, the CDR3 is TGTGCCAGCGCCGGAGGGAGTCTAACGCAGTATTTT. Supplemented by reference TRBV28 and TRBJ2-3, the full variable domain reads DVKVTQSSRYLVKRTGEKVFLECVQDMDHENMFWYRQDPGLGLRLIYFSYDVKMKEKGDIPEGYSVSREKKERFSLILESASTNQTSMYLCASAGGSLTQYFGPGTRLTVL.

DNA of the CDR3: TGTGCCAGCAGCCCCTTATCGGGGGCAGATACGCAGTATTTT. It codes for CASSPLSGADTQYF. The chain links TRBV5-4 to TRBJ2-3, with a weak D call TRBD2 (6 bases). This CDR3 is built from 14 residues. CDR1 is SGHNT and CDR2 is YYREEE in the germline V gene (reference sequence). Trimming took off 4 bases at V and 4 bases at J, with 13 bases between the two ends.